This record concerns one TCR beta chain sequence. Original analysis: Estimation of nucleated cell counts relied on the amplification of reference gene primers. The method was immunoSEQ multiplex PCR; TCRdb's version includes in-frame clones alone and lacks a portion of them. The V and J calls and clone size come from that table; D and trimming were worked out from the DNA. Seen here are 380,000 or so clones, 89% observed once, and the top ten hold more than 1%. The data derive from a study of blood T cell repertoires in COVID-19. Turning to the study itself: Collection of acute and convalescent COVID-19 samples took place in the United States, Italy and Spain.

V shed 4 bases and J 7 bases; nucleotides not matched to a gene: 4. This CDR3 region has 14 residues. The germline gives CDR1 SGHTA, CDR2 FQGNSA. V usage is TRBV7-2 and J usage is TRBJ2-7; 13 nucleotides align to TRBD2. Sequencing used peripheral blood. The source of this sequence is a man aged 35 to 55 with acute or convalescent COVID-19. The CDR3 nucleotides read TGTGCCAGCAGCTCGATACTAGCGGGGGGGGAGCAGTACTTC. This encodes CASSSILAGGEQYF.